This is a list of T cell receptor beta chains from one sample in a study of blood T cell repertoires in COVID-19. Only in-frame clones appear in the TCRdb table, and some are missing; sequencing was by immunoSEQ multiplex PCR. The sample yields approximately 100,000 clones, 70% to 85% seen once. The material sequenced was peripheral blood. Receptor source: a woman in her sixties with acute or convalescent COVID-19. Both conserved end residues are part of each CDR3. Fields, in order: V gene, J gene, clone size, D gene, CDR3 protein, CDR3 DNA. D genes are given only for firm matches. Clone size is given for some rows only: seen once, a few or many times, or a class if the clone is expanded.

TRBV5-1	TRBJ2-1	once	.	CASSSDSYNEQFF	TGCGCCAGCAGCTCGGACAGCTACAATGAGCAGTTCTTC
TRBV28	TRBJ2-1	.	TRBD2	CASNRAGTLYNEQFF	TGTGCCAGCAACCGAGCGGGAACTCTTTACAATGAGCAGTTCTTC
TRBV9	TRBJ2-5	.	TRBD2	CASSPEAGGVETQYF	TGTGCCAGCAGCCCCGAGGCGGGGGGGGTAGAGACCCAGTACTTC
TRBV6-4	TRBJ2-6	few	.	CASRREAGANVLTF	TGTGCCAGCCGCAGGGAAGCCGGGGCCAACGTCCTGACTTTC
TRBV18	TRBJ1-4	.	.	CASSQDRTNEKLFF	TGTGCCAGCTCACAGGACAGAACTAATGAAAAACTGTTTTTT
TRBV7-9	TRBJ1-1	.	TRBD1	CASSLGWGQRSTEAFF	TGTGCCAGCAGCTTAGGGTGGGGACAGAGGTCCACTGAAGCTTTCTTT
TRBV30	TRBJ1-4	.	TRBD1	CAWSTGGKLFF	TGTGCCTGGAGCACAGGGGGCAAACTGTTTTTT
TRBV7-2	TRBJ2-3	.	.	CASSHLGGHNTDTQYF	TGTGCCAGCAGCCACCTCGGCGGACATAACACAGATACGCAGTATTTT
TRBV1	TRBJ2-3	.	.	CTSSQEGVAGPIPDTQYF	TGCACCAGCAGCCAAGAGGGGGTAGCGGGCCCCATCCCAGATACGCAGTATTTT
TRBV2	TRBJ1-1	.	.	CASRQTENTEAFF	TGTGCCAGCAGACAAACAGAGAACACTGAAGCTTTCTTT
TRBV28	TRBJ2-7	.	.	CASSLSSYEQYF	TGTGCCAGCAGCTTGAGCTCCTACGAGCAGTACTTC
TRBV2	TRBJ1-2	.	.	CASSEERQTTGGYTF	TGTGCCAGCAGTGAAGAGAGACAGACCACGGGTGGCTACACCTTC
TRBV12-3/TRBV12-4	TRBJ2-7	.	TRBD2	CASQQGLAREQYF	TGTGCCAGCCAGCAGGGACTAGCTCGGGAGCAGTACTTC
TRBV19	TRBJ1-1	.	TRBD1	CASSPRQGSKDTEAFF	TGTGCCAGTAGTCCCCGACAGGGGAGCAAGGACACTGAAGCTTTCTTT
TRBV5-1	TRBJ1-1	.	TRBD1	CASSSLRQGLNTEAFF	TGCGCCAGCAGCTCTTTACGACAGGGACTGAACACTGAAGCTTTCTTT
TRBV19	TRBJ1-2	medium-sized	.	CASSSPGGSQFYGYTF	TGTGCCAGTAGCTCCCCGGGTGGGAGTCAGTTCTATGGCTACACCTTC
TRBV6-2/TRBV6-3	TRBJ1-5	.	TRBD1	CASSYSPGQGVQPQHF	TGTGCCAGCAGTTACTCCCCGGGACAGGGGGTTCAGCCCCAGCATTTT
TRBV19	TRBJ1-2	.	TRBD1	CASTTGQGSDGYTF	TGTGCCAGTACCACCGGACAGGGATCGGATGGCTACACCTTC
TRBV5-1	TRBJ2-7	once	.	CASSLDTSDEQYF	TGCGCCAGCAGCTTGGATACCTCGGACGAGCAGTACTTC
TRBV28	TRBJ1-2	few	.	CASSSLTGPNYGYTF	TGTGCCAGCAGTTCCTTAACAGGGCCCAACTATGGCTACACCTTC
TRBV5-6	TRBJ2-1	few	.	CASRFTSTYNEQFF	TGTGCCAGCAGGTTTACTAGCACTTACAATGAGCAGTTCTTC
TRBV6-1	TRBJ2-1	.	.	CASSQASNEQFF	TGTGCCAGCAGCCAGGCCTCTAATGAGCAGTTCTTC
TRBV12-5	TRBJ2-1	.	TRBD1	CASGPGQGWDEQFF	TGTGCTAGTGGCCCCGGACAGGGCTGGGATGAGCAGTTCTTC
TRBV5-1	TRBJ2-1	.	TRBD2	CASSLGGTSGNNEQFF	TGCGCCAGCAGCTTAGGTGGGACTAGCGGTAACAATGAGCAGTTCTTC
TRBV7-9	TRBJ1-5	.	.	CASSRSDQPQHF	TGTGCCAGCAGTCGATCGGATCAGCCCCAGCATTTT
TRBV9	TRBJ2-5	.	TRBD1	CASSPSQGADWETQYF	TGTGCCAGCAGCCCCAGTCAGGGGGCCGATTGGGAGACCCAGTACTTC
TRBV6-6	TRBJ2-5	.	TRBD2	CASTVAGETQYF	TGTGCCAGCACGGTAGCGGGAGAGACCCAGTACTTC
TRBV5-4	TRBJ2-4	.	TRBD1	CASSPGTGEKKAKNIQYF	TGTGCCAGCAGCCCCGGGACAGGGGAAAAGAAGGCCAAAAACATTCAGTACTTC
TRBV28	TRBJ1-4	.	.	CASSFSGFGANEKLFF	TGTGCCAGCAGTTTCTCGGGGTTTGGGGCTAATGAAAAACTGTTTTTT
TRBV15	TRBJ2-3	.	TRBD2	CATSLGLAGLTDTQYF	TGTGCCACCAGCTTAGGACTAGCGGGGCTCACAGATACGCAGTATTTT
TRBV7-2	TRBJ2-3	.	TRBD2	CASSLGRGGDTDTQYF	TGTGCCAGCAGCTTGGGTCGGGGGGGCGACACAGATACGCAGTATTTT
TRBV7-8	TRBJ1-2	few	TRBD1	CASSLGTGVNNYGYTF	TGTGCCAGCAGCTTAGGGACAGGGGTCAATAACTATGGCTACACCTTC
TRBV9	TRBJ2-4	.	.	CASSPRQGGNIQYF	TGTGCCAGCAGCCCCCGACAGGGAGGAAACATTCAGTACTTC
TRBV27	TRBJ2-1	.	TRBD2	CASSRPSGGVNSQFF	TGTGCCAGCAGTCGTCCTAGCGGGGGGGTCAACTCTCAGTTCTTC
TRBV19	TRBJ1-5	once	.	CASSIDRGEPQHF	TGTGCCAGTAGTATCGATAGGGGCGAGCCCCAGCATTTT
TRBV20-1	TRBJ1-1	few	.	CSVQGNTEAFF	TGCAGTGTACAGGGTAACACTGAAGCTTTCTTT
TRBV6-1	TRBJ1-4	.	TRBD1	CASSEAAGQGAEGEKLFF	TGTGCCAGCAGTGAAGCGGCGGGACAGGGGGCAGAAGGGGAAAAACTGTTTTTT
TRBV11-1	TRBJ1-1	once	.	CASSFSGRENTEAFF	TGTGCCAGCAGCTTTTCAGGGAGGGAGAACACTGAAGCTTTCTTT
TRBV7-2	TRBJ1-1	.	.	CASSLPAGGMNTEAFF	TGTGCCAGCAGCTTGCCCGCGGGGGGCATGAACACTGAAGCTTTCTTT
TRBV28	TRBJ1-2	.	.	CASSSMVGQGSAYGYTF	TGTGCCAGCAGTTCGATGGTTGGTCAGGGGAGCGCCTATGGCTACACCTTC
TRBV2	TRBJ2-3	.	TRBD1	CASSPDRTDTQYF	TGTGCCAGCTCACCGGACAGGACAGATACGCAGTATTTT
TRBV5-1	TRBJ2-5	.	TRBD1	CASSQNPRDRGWETQYF	TGCGCCAGCAGCCAGAACCCCCGGGACAGGGGTTGGGAGACCCAGTACTTC
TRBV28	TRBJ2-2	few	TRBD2	CASSPPGGRGELFF	TGTGCCAGCAGTCCCCCCGGCGGGAGGGGGGAGCTGTTTTTT
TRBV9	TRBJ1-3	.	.	CASSVQHLSGNTIYF	TGTGCCAGCAGCGTACAACACCTCTCTGGAAACACCATATATTTT
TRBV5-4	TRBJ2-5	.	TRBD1	CASSQSTGIETQYF	TGTGCCAGCAGCCAATCGACAGGGATAGAGACCCAGTACTTC